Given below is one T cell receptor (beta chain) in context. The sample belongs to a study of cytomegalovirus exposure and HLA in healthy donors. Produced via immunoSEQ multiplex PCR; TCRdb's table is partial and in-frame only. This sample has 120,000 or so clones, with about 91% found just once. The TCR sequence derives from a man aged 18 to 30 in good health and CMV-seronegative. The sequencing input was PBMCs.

CDR3 protein: CASSTWDSSYEQYF. The CDR3 region has the DNA TGTGCCAGCAGTACCTGGGACTCCTCCTACGAGCAGTACTTC. This chain uses TRBV28 with TRBJ2-7; tentative D call: TRBD2 (6 bases). CDR1 MDHEN and CDR2 SYDVKM come from the germline V gene. V dropped 5 bases and J dropped 0 bases, with 11 bases sitting between them. The CDR3 has 14 residues. The entire variable domain, with the rest obtained from reference TRBV28 and TRBJ2-7, is as follows: DVKVTQSSRYLVKRTGEKVFLECVQDMDHENMFWYRQDPGLGLRLIYFSYDVKMKEKGDIPEGYSVSREKKERFSLILESASTNQTSMYLCASSTWDSSYEQYFGPGTRLTVT.